This passage covers 4 T cell receptor beta chains from one sample sequenced in a study of Ad26.COV2.S vaccination and SARS-CoV-2 variants. TCRdb keeps only in-frame clones here, not all; method: immunoSEQ multiplex PCR. The table lists around 300,000 clones, more than 85% of them singletons. Treatment specified: roughly 18 received Ad26.COV2.S at low or high dose, single or two shots; about 5 received placebo; per-sample allocation not given. On day 63 after the first injection, vaccine and placebo recipients gave samples. Sequenced here: peripheral blood, sampled in a trial of Ad26.COV2.S vaccine versus placebo. The receptors originated from a person between 18 and 60 years old who received the Ad26.COV2.S COVID-19 vaccine or a placebo.

About this clone: The identical CDR3 is also encoded by other nucleotide sequences in the sample. V is TRBV5-8 and J is TRBJ1-4; D gene ambiguous. CDR1 and CDR2 (germline): SGHTS, YDEGEE. The ends were cut back, 0 bases at V and 2 bases at J, with 11 bases in the middle. The CDR3 totals 16 residues. The chain's CDR3 is CASSLAFGGTNEKLFF. DNA for the CDR3: TGTGCCAGCAGCTTGGCTTTTGGTGGGACTAATGAAAAACTGTTTTTT.

This rearrangement joins TRBV5-3 to TRBJ2-2, with 11 bases fitting TRBD2. TRBV5-3 carries the ORF label, with uncertain function. V lost 0 bases, J lost 0 bases, and 16 bases stayed unmatched. This CDR3 has 22 amino acids. CDR3 sequence reads: CARSLATRSGRASGPNTGELFF. The CDR3 nucleotides read TGTGCCAGAAGCTTGGCCACCCGTAGCGGGAGGGCCTCGGGTCCGAACACCGGGGAGCTGTTTTTT.

The genes are TRBV2 and TRBJ1-1; 8 bases are a match to TRBD1. The CDR3 spans 16 residues. The germline gives CDR1 SNHLY, CDR2 FYNNEI. With V trimmed by 2 bases and J by 3 bases, 8 bases remained unmatched. CDR3 nucleotides: TGTGCCAGCAGTGAACGCCGACAGGGGAAGCACACTGAAGCTTTCTTT. This gives the protein CASSERRQGKHTEAFF. Full variable domain (missing parts from reference TRBV2 and TRBJ1-1): EPEVTQTPSHQVTQMGQEVILRCVPISNHLYFYWYRQILGQKVEFLVSFYNNEISEKSEIFDDQFSVERPDGSNFTLKIRSTKLEDSAMYFCASSERRQGKHTEAFFGQGTRLTVV.

This clone was observed at least ten times. The CDR3 protein is CASSVNSDPTDTQYF. The CDR3 DNA is TGTGCCAGCAGCGTTAATAGCGACCCCACAGATACGCAGTATTTT. The chain combines TRBV9 with TRBJ2-3; perhaps TRBD2 as D (5 bases). CDR3 length: 15 residues. Trimming took 2 bases from V and 2 from J, leaving 12 bases between them. CDR1 and CDR2 from the germline V gene are SGDLS and YYNGEE.